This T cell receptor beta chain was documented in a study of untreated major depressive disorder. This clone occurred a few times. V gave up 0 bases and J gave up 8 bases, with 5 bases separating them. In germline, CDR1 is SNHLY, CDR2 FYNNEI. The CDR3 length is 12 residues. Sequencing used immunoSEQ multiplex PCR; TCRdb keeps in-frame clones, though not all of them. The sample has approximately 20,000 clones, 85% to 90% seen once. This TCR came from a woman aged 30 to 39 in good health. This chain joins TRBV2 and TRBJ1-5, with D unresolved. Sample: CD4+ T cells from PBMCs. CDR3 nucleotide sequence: TGTGCCAGCAGTGAAGCGCTTGAGCCCCAGCATTTT. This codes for CASSEALEPQHF. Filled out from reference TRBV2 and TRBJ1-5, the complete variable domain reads EPEVTQTPSHQVTQMGQEVILRCVPISNHLYFYWYRQILGQKVEFLVSFYNNEISEKSEIFDDQFSVERPDGSNFTLKIRSTKLEDSAMYFCASSEALEPQHFGDGTRLSIL.